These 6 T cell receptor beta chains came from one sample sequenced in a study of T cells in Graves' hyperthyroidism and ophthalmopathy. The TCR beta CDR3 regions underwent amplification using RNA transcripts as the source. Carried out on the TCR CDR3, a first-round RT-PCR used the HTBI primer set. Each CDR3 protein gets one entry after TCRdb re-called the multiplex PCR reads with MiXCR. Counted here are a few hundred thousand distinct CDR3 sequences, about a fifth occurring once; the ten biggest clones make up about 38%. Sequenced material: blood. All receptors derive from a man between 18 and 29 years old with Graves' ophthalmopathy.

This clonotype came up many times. The CDR3 DNA sequence: TGTGCCAGCAGTCCCCCCAGCGGGGGATTTTGGAGGGGTAACGAGCAGTACTTC. Its translation: CASSPPSGGFWRGNEQYF. The V gene is TRBV28, the J gene TRBJ2-7, with 8 nucleotides matching TRBD2. The junction had 20 bases not matched to a gene; V was cut back by 5 bases and J by 5 bases. The V gene's germline CDR1 is MDHEN and CDR2 SYDVKM. The CDR3 spans 18 residues.

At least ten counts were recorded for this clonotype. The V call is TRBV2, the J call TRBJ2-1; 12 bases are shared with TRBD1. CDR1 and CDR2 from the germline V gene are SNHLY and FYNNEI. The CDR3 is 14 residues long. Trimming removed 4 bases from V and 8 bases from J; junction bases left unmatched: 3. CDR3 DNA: TGTGCCAGCAGTGCCGGGACAGGGGGCGATGAGCAGTTCTTC. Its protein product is CASSAGTGGDEQFF.

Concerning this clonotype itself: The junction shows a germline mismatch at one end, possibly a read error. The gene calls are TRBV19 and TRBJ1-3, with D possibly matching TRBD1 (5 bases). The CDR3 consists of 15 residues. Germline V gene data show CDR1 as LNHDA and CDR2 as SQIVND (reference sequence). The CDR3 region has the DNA TGTGCCAGTAGTGTAGACAGAACCTCGGGAAACACCATATGTTTT. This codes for CASSVDRTSGNTICF.

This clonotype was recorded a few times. Written as DNA, the CDR3 is TGTGCCAGCAGCGCCCCCGGACAGATAAATAGCAATCAGCCCCAGCATTTT. Encoded protein: CASSAPGQINSNQPQHF. This sequence joins TRBV7-8 and TRBJ1-5, with D perhaps matching TRBD1 (6 bases). Trimming shortened V by 5 bases and J by 0 bases, and 17 bases separated the two germline ends. Germline V gene sequence: CDR1 SGHVS, CDR2 FQNEAQ. CDR3 length: 17 amino acids.

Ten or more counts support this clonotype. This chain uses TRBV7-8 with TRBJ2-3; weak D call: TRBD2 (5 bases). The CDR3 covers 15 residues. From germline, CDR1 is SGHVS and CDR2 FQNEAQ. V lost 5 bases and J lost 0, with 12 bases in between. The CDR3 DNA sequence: TGTGCCAGCAGCACGTGGGGAGTGAGCACAGATACGCAGTATTTT. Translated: CASSTWGVSTDTQYF.

CDR3 protein: CASSLEGQYALSYTF. DNA for the CDR3: TGTGCCAGCAGCTTAGAGGGACAGTACGCGCTTAGCTACACCTTC. This chain joins TRBV7-2 and TRBJ1-2; TRBD1 matches at 7 bases. CDR1 is SGHTA, CDR2 FQGNSA, per germline. This CDR3 region has 15 residues. V was clipped by 1 base and J by 9 bases; unmatched bases: 11.